These 31 T cell receptor beta chains were sequenced from one sample in a study of T cells in Graves' hyperthyroidism and ophthalmopathy. Researchers took RNA transcripts and amplified the TCR beta CDR3 regions from them. During a first-round RT-PCR of the TCR CDR3, the HTBI primer set was used. TCRdb re-called the multiplex PCR reads with MiXCR, one entry per CDR3 protein. The table includes about 98,000 distinct CDR3 sequences, roughly 39% detected once. Sequencing was performed on peripheral blood or thyroid tissue (not recorded which). The source of these receptors is a woman younger than 45 with Graves' hyperthyroidism.

This clonotype has ten or more counts. The genes are TRBV6-6 and TRBJ2-2; 9 bases are a match to TRBD2. Looked up from germline, CDR1 is MNHNY and CDR2 is SVGAGI (reference sequence). V shed 5 bases, J shed 4 bases, and the junction held 11 bases outside the gene matches. This CDR3 spans 17 amino acids. The CDR3 protein is CASSEGYSGSGTGELFF. CDR3 nucleotide sequence: TGTGCCAGCAGTGAAGGTTATAGCGGGAGTGGCACCGGGGAGCTGTTTTTT.

There are many counts of this clonotype. The CDR3, as DNA: TGTGCCAGCAGTCCTGGAGGAGGACGGCTGATAGCTTTCTTT. It yields the protein CASSPGGGRLIAFF. The V call is TRBV12-3 or TRBV12-4, the J call TRBJ1-1; D is unclear. V was trimmed by 5 bases and J by 10 bases, leaving 20 bases between them. The CDR3 sequence is 14 residues long.

This chain uses TRBV19 with TRBJ2-2, with TRBD2 as a possible D gene (6 bases). Trimming left V 8 bases short and J 8 bases short, with 18 bases between. Germline assignment: CDR1 LNHDA and CDR2 SQIVND (reference sequence). CDR3 length equals 14 residues. CDR3 loop: CASGGSIGAGELFF. The CDR3 DNA reads TGTGCCAGTGGGGGGTCAATCGGGGCAGGGGAGCTGTTTTTT.

The rearrangement links TRBV7-2 to TRBJ2-4; no firm D call. V lost 8 bases, J lost 8 bases, and 16 bases lay in between. Germline V gene sequence: CDR1 SGHTA, CDR2 FQGNSA. CDR3 length: 13 residues. The CDR3 DNA reads TGTGCCAGCGCCTACCCGGGCGTTGACATTCAGTACTTC. It codes for CASAYPGVDIQYF. The full variable domain, rest sourced from reference TRBV7-2 and TRBJ2-4, is GAGVSQSPSNKVTEKGKDVELRCDPISGHTALYWYRQSLGQGLEFLIYFQGNSAPDKSGLPSDRFSAERTGGSVSTLTIQRTQQEDSAVYLCASAYPGVDIQYFGAGTRLSVL.

This chain connects TRBV7-9 to TRBJ1-1; a weak D match, TRBD1 (6 bases). The CDR3 spans 14 residues. V shed 6 bases and J shed 4 bases, with 15 bases lying between them. The germline V gene encodes CDR1 SEHNR and CDR2 FQNEAQ (reference sequence). The CDR3 here is CASSHPQGTTEAFF. The CDR3 DNA is TGTGCCAGCAGTCACCCTCAGGGGACCACTGAAGCTTTCTTT.

The chain combines TRBV15 with TRBJ1-2; 8 nucleotides align to TRBD1. With 8 bases clipped from V and 6 bases from J, the junction kept 11 bases outside the gene matches. CDR3 size: 14 residues. Germline CDR1 and CDR2: LNHNV and YYDKDF (reference sequence). CDR3 loop: CATQKDRAFDGYTF. The CDR3 nucleotides read TGTGCCACCCAAAAGGACAGGGCGTTTGATGGCTACACCTTC.

This clonotype occurred many times. The chain combines TRBV2 with TRBJ2-2, with 10 bases matching TRBD2. J lost 7 bases, V lost 6 bases, and 8 bases had no gene match. The CDR3 runs to 15 residues. Germline CDR1 and CDR2: SNHLY and FYNNEI. This CDR3 is CASRLLAGSDGELFF. CDR3 coding DNA: TGTGCCAGCAGGCTACTAGCGGGATCGGACGGGGAGCTGTTTTTT.

This chain connects TRBV6-5 to TRBJ2-5; TRBD2 aligns across 13 bases. This CDR3 contains 16 residues. Unmatched junction bases numbered 8, after V lost 5 bases and J lost 5 bases. The germline gives CDR1 MNHEY, CDR2 SVGAGI. The CDR3 DNA reads as TGTGCCAGCAGTGAACTAGCGGGAGGGCCTGGCGAGACCCAGTACTTC. Its protein is CASSELAGGPGETQYF.

The rearrangement joins TRBV7-6 to TRBJ1-6, with 7 bases identical to TRBD1. This CDR3 is 14 amino acids long. CDR1 is SGHVS, CDR2 FNYEAQ, per germline. V was clipped by 5 bases and J by 11 bases; unmatched bases: 9. For the CDR3, the DNA is TGTGCCAGCAGCAAACGACAGGGAGGGCCACCCCTCCACTTT. The encoded protein is CASSKRQGGPPLHF.

CDR3 in amino acids: CATSRLGDRGMREQYF. Here the CDR3 DNA reads TGTGCCACCAGCAGACTTGGGGACAGGGGAATGAGGGAGCAGTACTTC. V gene TRBV15 combines with J gene TRBJ2-7; 10 positions match TRBD1. CDR1 is LNHNV and CDR2 is YYDKDF in the germline V gene (reference sequence). Losses at the gene ends were 2 bases for V and 7 bases for J; bases not matched to a gene: 11. The CDR3 has 16 residues.

The count of this clonotype is one. V usage is TRBV27 and J usage is TRBJ2-7; D may be TRBD1 (6 bases). The CDR3 length is 14 residues. Trimming took 6 bases from V and 2 from J, leaving 14 bases between them. Per the germline V gene, CDR1 is MNHEY and CDR2 is SMNVEV (reference sequence). The CDR3, as DNA: TGTGCCAGCAGAGACCTCAGGGGAACCTACGAGCAGTACTTC. As protein: CASRDLRGTYEQYF.

The V and J genes are TRBV11-3 and TRBJ2-3; D might be TRBD1 or TRBD2, each matching 5 bases. The germline CDR1 and CDR2 sequences are SGHNT and YENEEA. The ends were cut back, 4 bases at V and 4 bases at J, with 12 bases in the middle. There are 14 residues in the CDR3. CDR3 nucleotide sequence: TGTGCCAGCAGCTCGCGAGGGGCCCCAGATACGCAGTATTTT. Translated: CASSSRGAPDTQYF.

V and J are TRBV27 and TRBJ1-5, with D possibly being TRBD1 (5 bases). Trimming pared 1 base from V and 2 bases from J, leaving 12 bases between. This CDR3 has 16 residues. Germline assignment: CDR1 MNHEY and CDR2 SMNVEV (reference sequence). The CDR3 here is CASSLYGAGGNQPQHF. In nucleotides, the CDR3 is TGTGCCAGCAGTTTATATGGGGCAGGTGGCAATCAGCCCCAGCATTTT.

V and J are TRBV30 and TRBJ2-5; 10 nucleotides match TRBD2. The V gene's germline CDR1 is GTSNPN and CDR2 SVGIG (reference sequence). V dropped 1 base and J dropped 1; count of bases not matched to a gene: 3. The length of the CDR3 is 15 residues. For the CDR3, the DNA is TGTGCCTGGAGTGATAGCGGGAGGATCCAAGAGACCCAGTACTTC. This codes for CAWSDSGRIQETQYF.

The CDR3 loop is CASSQGTGDSNQPQHF. For the CDR3, the DNA is TGTGCCAGCAGCCAAGGGACTGGGGATAGCAATCAGCCCCAGCATTTT. This chain joins TRBV4-2 and TRBJ1-5; D ambiguous. The CDR3 totals 16 residues. The V and J ends lost 1 base and 0 bases respectively, with 10 bases between them. CDR1 is LGHNA, CDR2 YNFKEQ, per germline.

V gene TRBV29-1 combines with J gene TRBJ2-6, with a tentative D call TRBD2 (5 bases). The germline V gene has CDR1 SQVTM and CDR2 ANQGSEA. The CDR3 totals 16 residues. Trimming removed 2 bases at V and 4 bases at J, with 15 bases between. CDR3 protein: CSVEFFGRRGANVLTF. The CDR3, as DNA: TGCAGCGTTGAATTTTTTGGTCGGAGGGGGGCCAACGTCCTGACTTTC.

This clonotype showed up many times. The chain links TRBV20-1 to TRBJ2-5; maybe TRBD2 (5 bases). V was pared by 5 bases and J by 2 bases, with 15 bases between. This CDR3 has 14 residues. CDR1 and CDR2 from the germline V gene are DFQATT and SNEGSKA (reference sequence). Here the CDR3 reads CSADFSAVQETQYF. The CDR3, as DNA: TGCAGTGCTGACTTTTCAGCGGTACAAGAGACCCAGTACTTC.

The chain is built from TRBV19 and TRBJ1-6; 10 bases are shared with TRBD1. Trimming cost V 3 bases and J 10 bases; bases outside gene matches: 9. Germline-derived CDR1 and CDR2 are LNHDA and SQIVND (reference sequence). The length of the CDR3 is 16 residues. Written as DNA, the CDR3 is TGTGCCAGTAGTATCACCGGGACAGGGGAACTGTCACCCCTCCACTTT. This gives the protein CASSITGTGELSPLHF.

This clonotype was observed at least ten times. V gene TRBV9 combines with J gene TRBJ1-1, with 9 bases aligning to TRBD1. CDR1 is SGDLS, CDR2 YYNGEE, per germline. V lost 3 bases, J lost 5 bases, and 2 bases stayed unmatched. The CDR3 runs to 13 residues. The CDR3 region is CASSGGQGTEAFF. The DNA for the CDR3 is TGTGCCAGCAGCGGCGGACAGGGGACTGAAGCTTTCTTT. The full variable domain, its missing parts supplied by reference TRBV9 and TRBJ1-1, is DSGVTQTPKHLITATGQRVTLRCSPRSGDLSVYWYQQSLDQGLQFLIQYYNGEERAKGNILERFSAQQFPDLHSELNLSSLELGDSALYFCASSGGQGTEAFFGQGTRLTVV.

This clonotype was picked up many times. This sequence joins TRBV29-1 and TRBJ1-2; D possibly corresponds to TRBD1 (6 bases). This CDR3 comprises 12 residues. Per the germline V gene, CDR1 is SQVTM and CDR2 is ANQGSEA. The V end was cut by 8 bases, the J end by 8 bases, with 18 bases between. The CDR3 sequence: CSFSGDAWGYTF. The CDR3, as DNA: TGCAGCTTTTCAGGGGACGCCTGGGGCTACACCTTC.

This clonotype was seen a few times. This chain uses TRBV24-1 with TRBJ2-7, with TRBD1 identical over 7 bases. Per germline, CDR1 KGHDR and CDR2 SFDVKD. V shed 3 bases and J 6 bases; nucleotides not matched to a gene: 4. The CDR3 is made up of 13 amino acids. CDR3 coding DNA: TGTGCCACCAGTGATCGGACAGGTTTCGAGCAGTACTTC. This gives the protein CATSDRTGFEQYF.

This clonotype came up a few times. The junction and the germline gene differ at one end; a read error may be behind it. The chain is built from TRBV6-6 and TRBJ1-1; the D gene is possibly TRBD1 (5 bases). Germline V gene sequence: CDR1 MNHNY, CDR2 SVGAGI (reference sequence). This CDR3 region has 12 residues. The CDR3 loop is CASQGLDTEALF. As DNA, the CDR3 is TGTGCCAGCCAGGGCTTGGATACTGAAGCTCTCTTT.

This chain connects TRBV28 to TRBJ1-1; a possible D gene is TRBD1 (6 bases). Trimming pared 0 bases from V and 1 base from J, leaving 9 bases between. The germline CDR1 and CDR2 sequences are MDHEN and SYDVKM. This CDR3 is 15 amino acids long. The CDR3 here is CASSLWTGPNTEAFF. The CDR3 DNA sequence: TGTGCCAGCAGTTTATGGACAGGACCGAACACTGAAGCTTTCTTT.

Ten or more counts support this clonotype. The chain's CDR3 is CASSPSIAGVIYEQYF. The CDR3 bases are TGCGCCAGCAGCCCCTCCATAGCGGGAGTTATCTACGAGCAGTACTTC. The rearrangement joins TRBV5-1 to TRBJ2-7; 9 bases fit TRBD2. The CDR3 covers 16 residues. Germline loops: CDR1 SGHRS, CDR2 YFSETQ. J lost 3 bases, V lost 4 bases, and 11 bases had no gene match.

The sample holds many counts of this clonotype. This chain uses TRBV20-1 with TRBJ2-3, with D tentatively TRBD2 (5 bases). V shed 8 bases and J shed 6 bases, with 18 bases lying between them. This CDR3 is built from 13 residues. In germline, CDR1 is DFQATT, CDR2 SNEGSKA (reference sequence). The CDR3: CSTPLLGGDTQYF. Written as DNA, the CDR3 is TGCAGTACCCCCTTACTAGGCGGGGATACGCAGTATTTT.

The sample holds one count of this clonotype. V and J are TRBV7-2 and TRBJ1-6; 10 nucleotides align to TRBD1. Per germline, CDR1 SGHTA and CDR2 FQGNSA. Unmatched junction bases numbered 4, after V lost 2 bases and J lost 9 bases. The CDR3 has 15 residues. CDR3 coding DNA: TGTGCCAGCAGCTTATGGGACAGGGGAGGTTCACCCCTCCACTTT. Protein sequence: CASSLWDRGGSPLHF.

The CDR3 nucleotides are TGTGCCAGCAGTTACGCGGGACAGGGGGCGGATGGCTACACCTTC. This codes for CASSYAGQGADGYTF. This rearrangement joins TRBV6-5 to TRBJ1-2, with 12 nucleotides matching TRBD1. Germline V gene sequence: CDR1 MNHEY, CDR2 SVGAGI. The CDR3 is made up of 15 amino acids. Trimming removed 2 bases from V and 6 bases from J; junction bases left unmatched: 4.

This clonotype was counted many times. This chain uses TRBV20-1 with TRBJ2-7; the match to TRBD1 covers 7 bases. CDR3 size: 14 residues. The V segment lost 0 bases and the J segment 3 bases; nucleotides outside the gene matches: 5. The germline CDR1 and CDR2 sequences are DFQATT and SNEGSKA (reference sequence). The DNA for the CDR3 is TGCAGTGCTAGAGACCCCGGGACAGTCTACGAGCAGTACTTC. Encoded protein: CSARDPGTVYEQYF.

The rearrangement joins TRBV10-3 to TRBJ2-7; D is possibly TRBD1 (6 bases). The closer fit of TRBJ2-1 to the DNA end suggests the J call may be wrong. The germline CDR1 and CDR2 sequences are ENHRY and SYGVKD. The CDR3 spans 16 residues. CDR3 nucleotide sequence: TGTGCCATCAGTGATGCAGGGGTTGGGATCTCCTACGAGCAGTTCTTC. Protein sequence: CAISDAGVGISYEQFF.

This clonotype occurred many times. This rearrangement joins TRBV20-1 to TRBJ2-7; D possibly corresponds to TRBD1 (5 bases). The germline gives CDR1 DFQATT, CDR2 SNEGSKA (reference sequence). V gave up 4 bases and J gave up 3 bases, with 16 bases separating them. The CDR3 contains 14 residues. The CDR3 region is CSATRQPTNYEQYF. The DNA of the CDR3 is TGCAGTGCTACTCGACAGCCGACCAACTACGAGCAGTACTTC.

This clonotype was recorded at least ten times. The chain recombines TRBV4-1 with TRBJ2-7, with D hard to call. Germline CDR1 and CDR2: MGHRA and YSYEKL. Trimming shortened V by 0 bases and J by 5 bases, and 20 bases separated the two germline ends. The CDR3 is made up of 17 amino acids. Here the CDR3 reads CASSQDRVKGNLDEQYF. CDR3 coding DNA: TGCGCCAGCAGCCAAGATCGGGTTAAGGGAAACTTGGACGAGCAGTACTTC.